This is a list of T cell receptor beta chains from one sample in a study of breast tumors, draining lymph nodes, adjacent tissues. TCRdb re-called the multiplex PCR reads through MiXCR, storing one row per CDR3 protein. The sample holds some 120,000 distinct CDR3 sequences, 15% to 20% seen once. What was sequenced was axillary lymph node tissue. The origin of the receptors is a female donor with breast cancer. Some clones in this sample may be carry-over from other donors' samples. CDR3s include the opening cysteine and the closing phenylalanine or tryptophan. D genes are given only for firm matches. Size tells how often a clone was seen (once, few, many) or the class of an expanded clone, and some rows leave it out.

J gene	D gene	V gene	clone size	CDR3 protein	CDR3 DNA
TRBJ1-6	TRBD1	TRBV7-9	many	CASSPDRANSPLHF	TGTGCCAGCAGCCCCGACAGGGCTAATTCACCCCTCCACTTT
TRBJ1-5	TRBD1	TRBV20-1	many	CSATAGTGLDQPQHF	TGCAGTGCTACCGCCGGGACAGGGTTAGATCAGCCCCAGCATTTT
TRBJ2-1	NA	TRBV20-1	many	CSPGWQVDNEQFF	TGCAGTCCTGGGTGGCAGGTTGATAATGAGCAGTTCTTC
TRBJ1-4	TRBD1	TRBV11-1	many	CASSPQGATEKLFF	TGTGCCAGCAGCCCACAGGGGGCGACCGAAAAACTGTTTTTT
TRBJ1-5	NA	TRBV20-1	many	CSARGQAFQPQHF	TGCAGTGCTAGAGGACAGGCTTTTCAGCCCCAGCATTTT
TRBJ1-3	NA	TRBV18	many	CASSPWEGDTIYF	TGTGCCAGCTCACCATGGGAGGGAGACACCATATATTTT
TRBJ2-3	NA	TRBV4-2	many	CASSQDGSGADTQYF	TGTGCCAGCAGCCAAGATGGTTCGGGGGCAGATACGCAGTATTTT
TRBJ1-2	NA	TRBV3-1	many	CASSHDSGGYGYTF	TGTGCCAGCAGCCACGACTCGGGAGGCTATGGCTACACCTTC
TRBJ2-5	NA	TRBV24-1	many	CATSDSPQKTQYF	TGTGCCACCAGTGATTCCCCTCAGAAGACCCAGTACTTC
TRBJ1-2	NA	TRBV7-9	many	CASSSDSLYGYTF	TGTGCCAGCAGCTCCGACAGCCTCTATGGCTACACCTTC
TRBJ2-3	NA	TRBV5-4	few	CASSLGGVGTDTQYF	TGTGCCAGCAGCTTGGGGGGGGTGGGCACAGATACGCAGTATTTT
TRBJ2-1	TRBD2	TRBV12-3/TRBV12-4	many	CASSLGASGINEQFF	TGTGCCAGCAGTTTAGGGGCTAGCGGGATCAATGAGCAGTTCTTC
TRBJ2-1	TRBD2	TRBV13	many	CASSLGLAGGPPYNEQFF	TGTGCCAGCAGCTTAGGCCTAGCGGGGGGTCCCCCTTACAATGAGCAGTTCTTC
TRBJ2-5	NA	TRBV20-1	many	CSASRRDTQETQYF	TGCAGTGCTAGCAGGCGGGACACCCAAGAGACCCAGTACTTC
TRBJ2-2	NA	TRBV7-2	many	CASSPEGQINTGELFF	TGTGCCAGCAGCCCAGAAGGACAGATTAACACCGGGGAGCTGTTTTTT
TRBJ2-1	TRBD2	TRBV3-1	many	CASSELADEQFF	TGTGCCAGCAGCGAGCTAGCGGATGAGCAGTTCTTC
TRBJ1-2	TRBD1	TRBV25-1	many	CASSPSQPGQGMGYTF	TGTGCCAGCAGCCCCTCACAACCGGGACAGGGAATGGGCTACACCTTC
TRBJ2-1	NA	TRBV18	NA	CASSRSGQTNNEQFF	TGTGCCAGCTCACGGTCCGGACAGACCAACAATGAGCAGTTCTTC
TRBJ2-3	NA	TRBV6-2/TRBV6-3	many	CASSYSFRGKTDTQYF	TGTGCCAGCAGTTACTCGTTTAGGGGGAAGACAGATACGCAGTATTTT
TRBJ1-3	NA	TRBV12-3/TRBV12-4	many	CASSLGHSGNTIYF	TGTGCCAGCAGTTTAGGGCACTCTGGAAACACCATATATTTT
TRBJ2-7	NA	TRBV6-1	many	CASSDGGRPVYEQYF	TGTGCCAGCAGTGACGGGGGGCGGCCCGTCTACGAGCAGTACTTC
TRBJ2-5	TRBD2	TRBV7-8	many	CASTDGGEDQYF	TGTGCCAGCACCGACGGGGGGGAAGACCAGTACTTC
TRBJ1-2	NA	TRBV5-1	many	CASSLGTTNYGYTF	TGCGCCAGCAGCCTGGGGACAACTAACTATGGCTACACCTTC
TRBJ1-1	TRBD1	TRBV5-5	once	CASSLGTGTLGTEAFF	TGTGCCAGCAGCTTGGGGACAGGGACGTTAGGCACTGAAGCTTTCTTT
TRBJ2-5	TRBD1	TRBV10-2	many	CASSETGLETQYF	TGCGCCAGCAGCGAGACAGGGTTAGAGACCCAGTACTTC
TRBJ1-3	NA	TRBV5-5	NA	CAAAWLDTIYF	TGTGCAGCAGCTTGGCTGGACACCATATATTTT
TRBJ2-1	TRBD2	TRBV5-1	many	CASSWGGTYNEQFF	TGCGCCAGCAGCTGGGGGGGAACCTACAATGAGCAGTTCTTC
TRBJ1-5	NA	TRBV2	many	CASRPDRNQPQHF	TGTGCCAGCAGACCTGACAGGAATCAGCCCCAGCATTTT
TRBJ2-7	TRBD1	TRBV15	many	CATRQTGGKNEQYF	TGTGCCACCAGACAGACAGGGGGCAAGAACGAGCAGTACTTC
TRBJ2-7	NA	TRBV2	many	CASRPRQYSYEQYF	TGTGCCAGCAGGCCCCGACAGTATTCCTACGAGCAGTACTTC
TRBJ1-2	NA	TRBV20-1	many	CSATPRLGEKDYGYTF	TGCAGTGCCACACCCCGGCTAGGGGAAAAAGACTATGGCTACACCTTC
TRBJ2-3	NA	TRBV7-9	many	CASSSPAGTDTQYF	TGTGCCAGCAGCTCACCAGCGGGCACAGATACGCAGTATTTT
TRBJ2-7	TRBD2	TRBV11-2	medium-sized	CASSLAELRTSGRAVEQYF	TGTGCCAGCAGCTTAGCCGAACTTAGGACTAGCGGGAGGGCGGTCGAGCAGTACTTC
TRBJ1-6	NA	TRBV20-1	medium-sized	CSARAGVVGPENSPLHF	TGCAGTGCTAGAGCAGGTGTCGTCGGGCCCGAGAATTCACCCCTCCACTTT